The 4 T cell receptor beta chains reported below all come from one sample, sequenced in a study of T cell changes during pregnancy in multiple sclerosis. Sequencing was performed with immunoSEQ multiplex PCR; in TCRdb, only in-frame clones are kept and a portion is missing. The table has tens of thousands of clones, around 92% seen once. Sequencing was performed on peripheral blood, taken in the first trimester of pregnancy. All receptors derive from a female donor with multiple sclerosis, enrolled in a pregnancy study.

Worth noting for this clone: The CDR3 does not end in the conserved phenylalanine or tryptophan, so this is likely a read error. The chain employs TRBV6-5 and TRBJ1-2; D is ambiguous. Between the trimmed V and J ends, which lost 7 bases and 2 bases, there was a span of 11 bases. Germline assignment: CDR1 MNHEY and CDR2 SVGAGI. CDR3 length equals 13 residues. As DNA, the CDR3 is TGTGCCAGCAAAAGCGGCCCAAACTATGGCTACACCCTC. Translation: CASKSGPNYGYTL.

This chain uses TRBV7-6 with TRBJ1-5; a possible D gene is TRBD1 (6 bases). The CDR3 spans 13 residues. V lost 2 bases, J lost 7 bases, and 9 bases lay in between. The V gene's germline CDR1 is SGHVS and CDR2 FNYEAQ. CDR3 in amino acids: CASSLTGRQPQHF. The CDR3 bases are TGTGCCAGCAGCTTAACAGGGCGACAGCCCCAGCATTTT.

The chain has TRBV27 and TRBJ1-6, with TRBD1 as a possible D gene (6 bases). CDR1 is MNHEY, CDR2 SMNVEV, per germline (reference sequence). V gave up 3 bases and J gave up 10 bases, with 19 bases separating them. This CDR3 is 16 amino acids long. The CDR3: CASSFEGGGTRSPLHF. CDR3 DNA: TGTGCCAGCAGTTTCGAGGGAGGGGGGACAAGGTCACCCCTCCACTTT.

The CDR3 sequence is CASSGGQGEETQYF. In DNA, the CDR3 is TGTGCCAGTAGTGGGGGACAGGGGGAGGAGACCCAGTACTTC. This rearrangement joins TRBV19 to TRBJ2-5, with 11 bases fitting TRBD1. Trimming cost V 5 bases and J 5 bases; bases outside gene matches: 4. The CDR3 extends over 14 amino acids. Germline CDR1 reads LNHDA; CDR2 reads SQIVND (reference sequence).